One and the same sample provided the 20 T cell receptor beta chains below, sequenced in a study of CD8 T cells in Susac syndrome. With random hexamers, reverse transcription was performed on roughly 0.5 to 1 ug of RNA. MiXCR was run by TCRdb on the immunoSEQ multiplex PCR reads, yielding one entry per CDR3 protein. The sample yields 70,000 to 100,000 distinct CDR3 sequences, approximately 96% seen once. The sequenced sample consisted of CD8+ T cells from PBMCs. The receptors derive from a human donor with Susac syndrome.

The V and J genes are TRBV9 and TRBJ2-1; 7 bases match TRBD1. Germline assignment: CDR1 SGDLS and CDR2 YYNGEE. The ends lost 0 bases at V and 4 bases at J; junction bases unmatched: 4. The CDR3 sequence is 15 residues long. CDR3 DNA sequence: TGTGCCAGCAGCGTAGAGGGACAGAAGTACAATGAGCAGTTCTTC. Amino acid sequence: CASSVEGQKYNEQFF.

V usage is TRBV21-1 and J usage is TRBJ2-6; no DNA check was done on the table's D call, TRBD1. TRBV21-1 is labeled a pseudogene. The CDR3 is 18 amino acids. The CDR3, as DNA: TGTGCCAGCAGGGGGCCGGGATGGAGGCGCTCTGGGGCCAACGTCCTGACTTTC. As protein: CASRGPGWRRSGANVLTF.

This clonotype came up a few times. J is TRBJ2-7 and V is TRBV28, with D unresolved. Germline CDR1 and CDR2: MDHEN and SYDVKM. The CDR3 covers 14 residues. V lost 3 bases to trimming and J lost 3 bases, with 12 bases between them. CDR3 protein: CASSFRNTHYEQYF. The CDR3 DNA is TGTGCCAGCAGTTTCCGGAACACCCACTACGAGCAGTACTTC.

This chain uses TRBV4-2 with TRBJ2-1; D perhaps matches TRBD1 (5 bases). Trimming took off 6 bases at V and 4 bases at J, with 10 bases between the two ends. CDR1 and CDR2 (germline): LGHNA, YNFKEQ. This CDR3 spans 13 amino acids. The CDR3 protein is CASRQTGYNEQFF. The DNA for the CDR3 is TGTGCCAGCAGACAAACAGGTTACAATGAGCAGTTCTTC.

The chain is built from TRBV19 and TRBJ1-1; no clear D gene. The CDR3 extends over 13 amino acids. Trimming removed 4 bases from V and 1 base from J, with 7 bases in between. CDR1 and CDR2 (germline): LNHDA, SQIVND (reference sequence). CDR3 sequence: CASSKSANTEAFF. The CDR3 bases are TGTGCCAGTAGTAAATCAGCGAACACTGAAGCTTTCTTT.

This rearrangement joins TRBV2 to TRBJ2-3, with TRBD2 matching 9 bases. Germline V gene sequence: CDR1 SNHLY, CDR2 FYNNEI. J was trimmed by 6 bases and V by 3 bases; bases with no gene match: 4. There are 14 residues in the CDR3. The DNA for the CDR3 is TGTGCCAGCAGTGAGCGGGGGGGCCCCGATACGCAGTATTTT. Translation gives CASSERGGPDTQYF.

This chain joins TRBV5-8 and TRBJ2-3; the D is unclear. V lost 9 bases, J lost 8 bases, and 16 bases lay in between. The CDR3 is 12 amino acids. In germline, CDR1 is SGHTS, CDR2 YDEGEE. The CDR3 here is CATRPSPGTQYF. DNA for the CDR3: TGTGCCACACGTCCGAGCCCGGGTACGCAGTATTTT.

This chain joins TRBV20-1 and TRBJ2-1; 8 bases fit TRBD1. The CDR3 is 12 residues long. V shed 3 bases and J 9 bases; nucleotides not matched to a gene: 4. Germline lookup yields CDR1 DFQATT and CDR2 SNEGSKA (reference sequence). The CDR3 DNA reads as TGCAGTGCTAGGGACAGGGTGGCTGAGCAGTTCTTC. This encodes CSARDRVAEQFF.

This clonotype occurred once. The chain has TRBV6-2 or TRBV6-3 and TRBJ2-1; unclear D gene. V was cut by 0 bases and J by 0 bases, with 9 bases left in between. CDR1 is MNHEY, CDR2 SVGEGT, per germline. The CDR3 runs 16 residues. The CDR3 bases are TGTGCCAGCAGTTACTCACAAGTAAGCTCCTACAATGAGCAGTTCTTC. This codes for CASSYSQVSSYNEQFF.

V and J are TRBV3-1 and TRBJ1-5; D is uncertain. CDR1 and CDR2 from the germline V gene are LGHDT and YNNKEL (reference sequence). V was clipped by 5 bases and J by 0 bases, with 8 bases between them. This CDR3 has 14 residues. The CDR3 bases are TGTGCCAGCAGCAGCATGGATAGCAATCAGCCCCAGCATTTT. Amino acids: CASSSMDSNQPQHF.

The chain carries TRBV20-1 and TRBJ1-4; the D is unclear. This CDR3 spans 12 amino acids. The V end was cut by 2 bases, the J end by 8 bases, with 9 bases between. Germline V lookup: CDR1 DFQATT, CDR2 SNEGSKA (reference sequence). The CDR3 coding sequence is TGCAGTGCTAGATTTTTAGGGGAAAAACTGTTTTTT. Translation gives CSARFLGEKLFF.

This chain joins TRBV5-1 and TRBJ2-7; 12 bases fit TRBD2. V trimming: 3 bases; J trimming: 5 bases; junction bases outside the gene matches: 3. Looked up from germline, CDR1 is SGHRS and CDR2 is YFSETQ. CDR3 length equals 14 residues. The CDR3 DNA reads TGCGCCAGCAGCTCTAGCGGGAGGGCCGACGAGCAGTACTTC. Protein product: CASSSSGRADEQYF.

The chain recombines TRBV20-1 with TRBJ2-7, with TRBD2 matching over 11 bases. The ends lost 3 bases at V and 2 bases at J; junction bases unmatched: 3. Germline V gene lookup returns CDR1 DFQATT and CDR2 SNEGSKA (reference sequence). CDR3 length equals 14 residues. This CDR3 is CSASGTSGTYEQYF. In DNA form, the CDR3 reads TGCAGTGCTAGTGGGACTAGCGGAACCTACGAGCAGTACTTC.

The rearrangement links TRBV4-2 to TRBJ2-5; D is perhaps TRBD2 (5 bases). Germline CDR1 LGHNA, CDR2 YNFKEQ. Trimming removed 3 bases at V and 4 bases at J, with 15 bases between. CDR3 length: 15 residues. The CDR3 loop is CASSHPSGYGETQYF. CDR3 nucleotides: TGTGCCAGCAGCCACCCCTCGGGGTACGGAGAGACCCAGTACTTC.

V and J are TRBV7-9 and TRBJ2-1; D ambiguous. The CDR3 extends over 15 amino acids. Trimming pared 3 bases from V and 6 bases from J, leaving 15 bases between. Germline-derived CDR1 and CDR2 are SEHNR and FQNEAQ (reference sequence). CDR3 loop: CASSFSDTAANEQFF. CDR3 bases: TGTGCCAGCAGCTTCTCTGATACGGCAGCCAATGAGCAGTTCTTC.

The V call is TRBV29-1, the J call TRBJ2-7; D gene uncertain. Germline V gives CDR1 SQVTM, CDR2 ANQGSEA. The CDR3 consists of 13 residues. The V and J ends lost 0 bases and 0 bases respectively, with 6 bases between them. In DNA, the CDR3 is TGCAGCGTTGAAGACACGAGCTCCTACGAGCAGTACTTC. It translates to CSVEDTSSYEQYF.

The rearrangement links TRBV29-1 to TRBJ2-2; 7 positions match TRBD1. The V gene end was trimmed by 6 bases and the J gene end by 6 bases; junction bases not matched to a gene: 13. The length of the CDR3 is 15 residues. Germline V lookup: CDR1 SQVTM, CDR2 ANQGSEA. This CDR3 reads CSVTLTGFMAGELFF. In DNA, the CDR3 is TGCAGCGTCACACTGACAGGGTTTATGGCCGGGGAGCTGTTTTTT.

The chain uses TRBV11-2 and TRBJ2-2, with no clear D. V gave up 0 bases and J gave up 2 bases, with 10 bases separating them. The germline V gene has CDR1 SGHAT and CDR2 FQNNGV. The CDR3 is 16 amino acids. CDR3 sequence reads: CASSLEYEPNTGELFF. Here the CDR3 DNA reads TGTGCCAGCAGCTTAGAATACGAACCTAACACCGGGGAGCTGTTTTTT.

The rearrangement uses TRBV9 and TRBJ2-3; no firm D call. With 2 bases removed from V and 2 bases from J, the gap between germline ends came to 12 bases. Germline loops: CDR1 SGDLS, CDR2 YYNGEE. The CDR3 spans 15 residues. The CDR3 DNA is TGTGCCAGCAGCGTTAGGTTTCAGACCACAGATACGCAGTATTTT. It codes for CASSVRFQTTDTQYF.

V is TRBV21-1 and J is TRBJ2-1. TRBV21-1 is a pseudogene segment. CDR3 length equals 15 residues. CDR3 DNA: TGTGCCAGCAGCAAATCGGGACCCCAGTGTCGTGAGCAGTTCTTC. Protein: CASSKSGPQCREQFF.